This T cell receptor (beta chain) stems from a study of T-cell memory formation after mild COVID-19. In TCRdb, the 5' RACE reads were re-called with MiXCR into one record per CDR3 protein. The table lists tens of thousands of distinct CDR3 sequences, approximately 15% of them singletons, with 30% to 35% in the top ten. This clonotype showed up many times. The antigen remains unidentified. Broader study findings: Pre-infection memory showed some responding clones, and this suggested that cross-reactive memory joined.

The material sequenced was PBMCs or a T cell subset sorted from them (not recorded which). The clonotype originates from an adult woman who had mild COVID-19 (a few samples of this study predate the infection). Cell type and time point are not known.

The CDR3 nucleotides read TGTGCCAGTAGTACTCTCACAGTAGGTTACAATGAGCAGTTCTTC. As protein: CASSTLTVGYNEQFF. The chain recombines TRBV19 with TRBJ2-1; no firm D call. Germline-derived CDR1 and CDR2 are LNHDA and SQIVND (reference sequence). V was shortened by 4 bases and J by 4 bases, with 14 bases between the two germline ends. The CDR3 extends over 15 amino acids.